The entry that follows covers one T cell receptor (beta chain) sequence. This clone was seen only once. Its antigen has not been determined. Base qualities were left out, and no much larger clone turns up one base away. These data are taken from a study of OX40 agonist ivuxolimab in advanced cancers. Some background on the complete study: Ivuxolimab, which targeted the costimulatory receptor OX40 (CD134), was an agonistic, fully human IgG2 monoclonal antibody. Intravenous ivuxolimab was administered to patients every 2 weeks at six dose levels: 0.01, 0.1, 0.3, 1.5, 3 and 10 mg/kg. Of the 50 to 55 dose-escalation patients, hepatocellular carcinoma was present in about 20, melanoma in roughly 15, renal cell carcinoma in 9 and head and neck cancer in 9. In the dose-escalation cohort, 82.7% of patients were male, and the mean age was approximately 64 years, with a range of about 23 to 85. Prior anti-PD-1, anti-PD-L1 or anti-CTLA-4 therapy was permitted, and checkpoint inhibitors had been received by roughly 42% of dose-escalation patients. Partial responses occurred in three dose-escalation patients: two with cutaneous melanoma and one with hepatocellular carcinoma. The purpose of peripheral TCRbeta sequencing was to test whether ivuxolimab changed TCR sequence diversity and led to clonal T-cell expansion. The paper describes the monotherapy dose-escalation part (N of about 47 patients) of the phase I trial of ivuxolimab.

To sequence the TCRbeta CDR3 region, genomic DNA was isolated from the sorted cells. The immunoSEQ Assay was used to sequence the TCRbeta CDR3 regions. TCRdb limited this immuneACCESS table to in-frame rearrangements with V and J called. A share of clones is missing; checked studies link under half to unresolved V genes, and the rest is unexplained. This sample holds 80,000 to 100,000 clones; about 90% were observed only once. The ten top clones hold around 1.5% of the sample. The trial excluded patients who had a history of autoimmune disease or who were on systemic immunosuppression. Peripheral blood for TCR sequencing was collected from all dose cohorts at baseline, on cycle 4 day 1, and on cycle 7 day 1. Samples came from an open-label, multicenter, first-in-human phase I dose-escalation trial of ivuxolimab. Adults with locally advanced or metastatic melanoma, renal cell, hepatocellular, or head and neck squamous cell carcinoma were enrolled in the trial. Before TCR sequencing, CD4+ T cells and CD8+ T cells were sorted from peripheral blood as separate populations.

Deletion took 8 bases off V and 8 bases off J, with a span of 13 bases between the germline ends. The germline V gene gives CDR1 as MNHEY and CDR2 as SVGAGI. The CDR3 goes from the cysteine to the phenylalanine over 12 residues. Just the 36-base CDR3 DNA is kept, in frame starting at base 1. What the study reported, not specific to this receptor: At doses of 0.1 to 3.0 mg/kg, clonal expansion of both CD4+ and CD8+ blood T cells was observed from baseline to week 6. Partial responders in the 0.1-3.0 mg/kg groups had among the lowest normalized peripheral clonal expansion, especially among CD8+ T cells. After ivuxolimab, expanded clones were on average more numerous among CD8+ T cells than among CD4+ T cells. Low levels of normalized T-cell clonal expansion were also seen in some patients who did not respond. Antigen specificity was not determined for the clonally expanded peripheral T cells.

This sequence originates from an adult with an advanced solid tumor such as melanoma, head and neck, liver or kidney cancer. The chain joins TRBV6-5 to TRBJ2-1, with an unclear D gene assignment. Sample: CD4+ or CD8+ T cells sorted from blood, taken in a trial of the OX40 agonist ivuxolimab. The CDR3 amino acid sequence is: CASARTRDEQFF. The DNA sequence reads TGTGCCAGCGCTCGTACACGGGATGAGCAGTTCTTC.